This T cell receptor beta chain was found in a study of blood T cell repertoires in COVID-19. In the study overall: Material from acute and convalescent COVID-19 was sourced from the United States, Italy and Spain. The analysed material was cDNA or gDNA that came from T cells, B-cell-depleted T cells, or PBMCs.

This clone was observed a handful of times. In the authors' workflow: Amplification of reference gene primers was used by the study to estimate nucleated cell counts. Data came from immunoSEQ multiplex PCR; TCRdb stores just in-frame clones and leaves some out. D and trimming come from the DNA, and the V and J calls and clone size come from that table. The table shows about 47,000 clones, with approximately 88% occurring only once. Germline V lookup: CDR1 MGHRA, CDR2 YSYEKL. The CDR3 has 16 residues. Deletions cut 6 bases from V and 4 bases from J, with 20 bases between. The clonotype was recovered from a man over 45 with acute or convalescent COVID-19. Sample: peripheral blood. V usage is TRBV4-1 and J usage is TRBJ2-3, with a weak D call TRBD1 (6 bases). CDR3 protein: CASSHGRGVVSDTQYF. CDR3 sequence (DNA): TGCGCCAGCAGTCATGGCAGGGGAGTGGTTTCAGATACGCAGTATTTT.